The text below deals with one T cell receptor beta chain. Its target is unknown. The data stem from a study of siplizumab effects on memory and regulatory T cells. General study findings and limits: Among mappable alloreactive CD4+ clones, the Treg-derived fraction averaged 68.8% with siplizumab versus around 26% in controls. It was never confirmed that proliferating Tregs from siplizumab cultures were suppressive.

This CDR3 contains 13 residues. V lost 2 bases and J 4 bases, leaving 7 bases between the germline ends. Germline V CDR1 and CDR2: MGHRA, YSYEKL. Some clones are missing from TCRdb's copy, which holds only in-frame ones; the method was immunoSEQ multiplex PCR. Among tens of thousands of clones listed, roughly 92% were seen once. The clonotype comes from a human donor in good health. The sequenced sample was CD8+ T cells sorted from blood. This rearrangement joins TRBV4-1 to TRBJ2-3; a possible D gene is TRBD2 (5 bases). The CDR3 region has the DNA TGCGCCAGCAGCCAAACTAGAGCAGATACGCAGTATTTT. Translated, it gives CASSQTRADTQYF.